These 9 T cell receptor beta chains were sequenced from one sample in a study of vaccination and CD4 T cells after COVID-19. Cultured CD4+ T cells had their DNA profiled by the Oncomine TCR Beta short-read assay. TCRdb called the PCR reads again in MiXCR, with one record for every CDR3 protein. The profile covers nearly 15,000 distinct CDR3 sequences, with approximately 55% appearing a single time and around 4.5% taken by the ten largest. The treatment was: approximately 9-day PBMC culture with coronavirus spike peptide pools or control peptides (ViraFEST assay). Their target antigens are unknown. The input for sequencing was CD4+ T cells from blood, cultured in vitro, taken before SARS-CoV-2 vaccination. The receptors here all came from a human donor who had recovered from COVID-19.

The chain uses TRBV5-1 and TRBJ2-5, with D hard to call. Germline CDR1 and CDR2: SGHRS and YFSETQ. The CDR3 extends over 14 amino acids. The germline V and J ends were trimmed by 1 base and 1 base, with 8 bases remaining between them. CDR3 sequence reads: CASSLLTTQETQYF. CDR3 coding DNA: TGCGCCAGCAGCTTGCTCACTACCCAAGAGACCCAGTACTTC.

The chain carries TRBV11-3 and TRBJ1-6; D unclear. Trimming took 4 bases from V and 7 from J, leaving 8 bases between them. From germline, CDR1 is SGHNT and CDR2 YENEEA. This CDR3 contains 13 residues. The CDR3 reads CASSSGLNSPLHF. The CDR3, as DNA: TGTGCCAGCAGCTCCGGACTGAATTCACCCCTCCACTTT.

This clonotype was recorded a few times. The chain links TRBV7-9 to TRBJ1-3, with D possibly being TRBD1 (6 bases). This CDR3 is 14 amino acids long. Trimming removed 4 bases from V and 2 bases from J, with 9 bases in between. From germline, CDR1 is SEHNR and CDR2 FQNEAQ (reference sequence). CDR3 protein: CASSYSGAGNTIYF. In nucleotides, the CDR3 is TGTGCCAGCAGCTATTCAGGGGCTGGAAACACCATATATTTT.

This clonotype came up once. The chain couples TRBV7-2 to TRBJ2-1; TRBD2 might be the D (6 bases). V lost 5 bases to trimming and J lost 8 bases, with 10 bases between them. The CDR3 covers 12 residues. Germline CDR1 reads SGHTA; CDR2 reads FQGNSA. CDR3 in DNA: TGTGCCAGCAGCCCCGGGGGAGATGAGCAGTTCTTC. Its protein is CASSPGGDEQFF. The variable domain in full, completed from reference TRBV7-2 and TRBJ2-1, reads GAGVSQSPSNKVTEKGKDVELRCDPISGHTALYWYRQSLGQGLEFLIYFQGNSAPDKSGLPSDRFSAERTGGSVSTLTIQRTQQEDSAVYLCASSPGGDEQFFGPGTRLTVL.

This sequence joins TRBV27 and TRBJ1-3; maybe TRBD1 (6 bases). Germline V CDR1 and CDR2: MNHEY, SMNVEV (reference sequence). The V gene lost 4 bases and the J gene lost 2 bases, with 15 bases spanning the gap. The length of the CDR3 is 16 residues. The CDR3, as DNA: TGTGCCAGCAGTTCGCACAGGGAAGGAACTGGAAACACCATATATTTT. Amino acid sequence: CASSSHREGTGNTIYF.

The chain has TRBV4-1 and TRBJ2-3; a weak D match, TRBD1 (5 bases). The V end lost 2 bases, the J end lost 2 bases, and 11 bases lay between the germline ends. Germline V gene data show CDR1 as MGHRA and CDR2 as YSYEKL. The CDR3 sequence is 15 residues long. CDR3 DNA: TGCGCCAGCAGCCAAACGTCGACAGCCACAGATACGCAGTATTTT. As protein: CASSQTSTATDTQYF.

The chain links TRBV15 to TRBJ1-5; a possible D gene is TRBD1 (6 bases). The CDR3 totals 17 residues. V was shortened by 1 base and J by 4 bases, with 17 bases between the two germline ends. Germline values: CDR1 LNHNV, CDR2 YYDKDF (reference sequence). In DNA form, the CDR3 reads TGTGCCACCAGCAGAGTTAGGGGGGGGCGAGGGAATCAGCCCCAGCATTTT. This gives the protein CATSRVRGGRGNQPQHF.

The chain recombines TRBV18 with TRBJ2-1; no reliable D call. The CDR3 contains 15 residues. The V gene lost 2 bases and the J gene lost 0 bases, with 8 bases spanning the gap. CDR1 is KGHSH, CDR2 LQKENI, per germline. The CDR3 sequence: CASSPSTTSYNEQFF. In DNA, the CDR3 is TGTGCCAGCTCACCAAGTACTACCTCCTACAATGAGCAGTTCTTC.

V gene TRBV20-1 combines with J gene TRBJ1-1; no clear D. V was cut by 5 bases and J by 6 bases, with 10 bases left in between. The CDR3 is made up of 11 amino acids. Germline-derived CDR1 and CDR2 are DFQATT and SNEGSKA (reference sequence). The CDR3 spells CSALIAAEAFF. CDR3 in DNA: TGCAGTGCTCTAATAGCGGCTGAAGCTTTCTTT.